Reported below is one T cell receptor (beta chain). Germline V gene lookup returns CDR1 MRHNA and CDR2 SNTAGT. CDR3 length equals 13 residues. Trimming shortened V by 3 bases and J by 1 base, and 6 bases separated the two germline ends. As handled by the study authors: Amplification with reference gene primers provided the estimates of nucleated cell counts. Sequenced by immunoSEQ multiplex PCR; TCRdb stores in-frame clones only, minus some. V and J calls and clone size are given by that table; D and trimming were obtained from the DNA. Here the sample spans about 97,000 clones, around 87% being singletons. This specimen comes from a study of blood T cell repertoires in COVID-19. About the study: The United States, Italy and Spain supplied acute and convalescent COVID-19 samples.

V is TRBV6-4 and J is TRBJ1-1, with D possibly being TRBD1 (5 bases). The sequence came from a human donor in a cohort sampled during active COVID-19. The sample consisted of peripheral blood. The CDR3 coding sequence is TGTGCCAGCAGTGATCAGGGGAACACTGAAGCTTTCTTT. Translation gives CASSDQGNTEAFF.